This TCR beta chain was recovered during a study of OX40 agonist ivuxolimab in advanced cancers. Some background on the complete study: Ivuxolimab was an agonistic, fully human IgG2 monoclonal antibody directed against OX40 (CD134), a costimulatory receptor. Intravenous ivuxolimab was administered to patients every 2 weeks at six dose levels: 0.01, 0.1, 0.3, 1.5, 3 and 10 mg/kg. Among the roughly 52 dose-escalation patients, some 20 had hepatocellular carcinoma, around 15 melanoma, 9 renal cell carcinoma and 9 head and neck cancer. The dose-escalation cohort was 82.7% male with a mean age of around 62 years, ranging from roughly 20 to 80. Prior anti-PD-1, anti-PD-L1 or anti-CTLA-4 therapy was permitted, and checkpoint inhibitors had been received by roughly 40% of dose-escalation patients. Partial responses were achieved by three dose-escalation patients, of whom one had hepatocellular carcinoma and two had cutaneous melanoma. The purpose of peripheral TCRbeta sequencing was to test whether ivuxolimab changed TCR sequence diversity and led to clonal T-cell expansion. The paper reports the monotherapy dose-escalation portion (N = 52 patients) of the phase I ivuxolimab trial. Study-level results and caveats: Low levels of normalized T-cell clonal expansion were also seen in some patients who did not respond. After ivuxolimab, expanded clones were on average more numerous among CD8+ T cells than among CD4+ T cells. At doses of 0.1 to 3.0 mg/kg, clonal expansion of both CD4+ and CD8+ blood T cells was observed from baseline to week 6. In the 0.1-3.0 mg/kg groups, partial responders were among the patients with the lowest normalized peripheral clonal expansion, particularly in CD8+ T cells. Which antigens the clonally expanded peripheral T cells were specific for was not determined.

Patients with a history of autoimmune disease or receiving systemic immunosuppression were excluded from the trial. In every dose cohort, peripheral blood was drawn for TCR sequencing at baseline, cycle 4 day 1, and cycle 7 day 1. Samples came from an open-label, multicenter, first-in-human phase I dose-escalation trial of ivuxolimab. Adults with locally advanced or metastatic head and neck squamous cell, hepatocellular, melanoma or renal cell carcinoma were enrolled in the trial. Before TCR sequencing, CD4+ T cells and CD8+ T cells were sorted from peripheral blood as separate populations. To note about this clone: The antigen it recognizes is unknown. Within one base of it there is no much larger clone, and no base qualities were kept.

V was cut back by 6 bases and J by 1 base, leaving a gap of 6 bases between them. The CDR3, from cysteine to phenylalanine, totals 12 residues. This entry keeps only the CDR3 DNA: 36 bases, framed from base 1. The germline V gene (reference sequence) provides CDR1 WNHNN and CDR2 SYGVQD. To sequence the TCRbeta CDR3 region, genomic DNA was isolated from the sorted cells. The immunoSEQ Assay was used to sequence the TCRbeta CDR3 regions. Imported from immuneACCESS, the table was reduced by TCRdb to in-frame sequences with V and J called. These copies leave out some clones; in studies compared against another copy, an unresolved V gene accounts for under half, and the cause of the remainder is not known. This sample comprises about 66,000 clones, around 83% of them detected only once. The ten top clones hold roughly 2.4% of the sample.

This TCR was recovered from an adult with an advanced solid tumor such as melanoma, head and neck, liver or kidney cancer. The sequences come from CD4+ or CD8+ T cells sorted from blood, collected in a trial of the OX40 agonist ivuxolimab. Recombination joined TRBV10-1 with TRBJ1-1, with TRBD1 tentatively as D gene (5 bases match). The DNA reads TGCGCCAGCAGCCAGGGGAACACTGAAGCTTTCTTT. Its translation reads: CASSQGNTEAFF.